This T cell receptor beta chain came from a study of neurological immune-mediated disorders. The germline V gene encodes CDR1 LNHDA and CDR2 SQIVND (reference sequence). The CDR3 runs to 13 residues. V lost 4 bases and J 11 bases, leaving 12 bases between the germline ends. Each CDR3 protein gets one entry after TCRdb re-called the 5' RACE reads with MiXCR. The sample contains some 38,000 distinct CDR3 sequences, nearly 5% of which appear only once. The genes are TRBV19 and TRBJ1-6; no firm D call. What was sequenced was CD4+ T cells from blood. The receptor was isolated from a man aged 18 to 35 in good health. The CDR3 reads CASSNHGGAPLHF. Written as DNA, the CDR3 is TGTGCCAGTAGTAACCATGGCGGGGCACCCCTCCACTTT.